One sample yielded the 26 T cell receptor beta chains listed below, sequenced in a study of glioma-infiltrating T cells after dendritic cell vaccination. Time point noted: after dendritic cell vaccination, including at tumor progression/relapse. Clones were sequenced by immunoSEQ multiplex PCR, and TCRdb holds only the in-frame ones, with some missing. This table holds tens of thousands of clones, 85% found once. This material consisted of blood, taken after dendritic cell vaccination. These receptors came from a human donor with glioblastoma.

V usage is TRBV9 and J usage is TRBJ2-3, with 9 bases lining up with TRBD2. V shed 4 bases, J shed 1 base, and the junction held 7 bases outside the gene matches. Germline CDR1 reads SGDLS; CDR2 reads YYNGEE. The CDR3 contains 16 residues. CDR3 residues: CASSPLIAGGTDTQYF. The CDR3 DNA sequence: TGTGCCAGCAGCCCCCTAATAGCGGGGGGCACAGATACGCAGTATTTT.

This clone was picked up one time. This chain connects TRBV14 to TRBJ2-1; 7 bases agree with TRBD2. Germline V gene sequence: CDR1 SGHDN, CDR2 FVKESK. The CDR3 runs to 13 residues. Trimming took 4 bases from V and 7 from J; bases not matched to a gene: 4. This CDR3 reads CASSPAGGNEQFF. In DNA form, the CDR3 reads TGTGCCAGCAGCCCTGCCGGGGGGAATGAGCAGTTCTTC.

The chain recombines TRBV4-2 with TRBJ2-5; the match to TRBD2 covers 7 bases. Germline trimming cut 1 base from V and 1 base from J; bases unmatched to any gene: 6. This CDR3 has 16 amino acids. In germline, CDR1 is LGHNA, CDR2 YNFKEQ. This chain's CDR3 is CASSQGGSIGQETQYF. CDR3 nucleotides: TGTGCCAGCAGCCAAGGCGGGAGTATTGGCCAAGAGACCCAGTACTTC.

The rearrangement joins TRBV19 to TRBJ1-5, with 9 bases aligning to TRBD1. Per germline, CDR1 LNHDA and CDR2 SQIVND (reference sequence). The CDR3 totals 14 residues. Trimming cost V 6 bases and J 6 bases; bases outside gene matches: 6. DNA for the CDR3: TGTGCCAGTAGCGTAACAGGGGGCGGTCAGCCCCAGCATTTT. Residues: CASSVTGGGQPQHF.

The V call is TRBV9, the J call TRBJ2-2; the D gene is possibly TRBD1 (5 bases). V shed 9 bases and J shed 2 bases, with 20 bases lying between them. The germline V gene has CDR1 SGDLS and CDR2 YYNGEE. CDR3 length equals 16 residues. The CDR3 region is CANYESDDSNTGELFF. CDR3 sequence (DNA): TGTGCCAACTACGAGTCCGATGACAGCAACACCGGGGAGCTGTTTTTT.

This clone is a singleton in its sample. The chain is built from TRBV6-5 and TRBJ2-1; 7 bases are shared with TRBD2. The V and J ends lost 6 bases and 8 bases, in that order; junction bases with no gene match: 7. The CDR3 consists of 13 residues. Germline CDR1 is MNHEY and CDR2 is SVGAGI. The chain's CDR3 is CASRLTSAHEQFF. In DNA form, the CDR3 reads TGTGCCAGCAGGCTAACTAGCGCCCATGAGCAGTTCTTC.

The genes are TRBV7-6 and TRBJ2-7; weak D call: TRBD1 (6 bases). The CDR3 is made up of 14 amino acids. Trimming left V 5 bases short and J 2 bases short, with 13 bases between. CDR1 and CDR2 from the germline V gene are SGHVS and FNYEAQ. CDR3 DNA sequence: TGTGCCAGCAGCACGGACAGAGCCGCCTACGAGCAGTACTTC. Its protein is CASSTDRAAYEQYF. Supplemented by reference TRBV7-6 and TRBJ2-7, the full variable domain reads GAGVSQSPRYKVTKRGQDVALRCDPISGHVSLYWYRQALGQGPEFLTYFNYEAQQDKSGLPNDRFSAERPEGSISTLTIQRTEQRDSAMYRCASSTDRAAYEQYFGPGTRLTVT.

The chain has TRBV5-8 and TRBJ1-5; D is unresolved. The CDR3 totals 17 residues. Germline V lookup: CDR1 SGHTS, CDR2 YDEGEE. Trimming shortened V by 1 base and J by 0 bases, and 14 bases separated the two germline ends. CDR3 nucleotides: TGTGCCAGCAGCTTGCCTCGGCGAGGCTATAGCAATCAGCCCCAGCATTTT. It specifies CASSLPRRGYSNQPQHF. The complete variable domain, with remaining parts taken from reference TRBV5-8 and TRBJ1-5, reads EAGVTQSPTHLIKTRGQQATLRCSPISGHTSVYWYQQALGLGLQFLLWYDEGEERNRGNFPPRFSGRQFPNYSSELNVNALELEDSALYLCASSLPRRGYSNQPQHFGDGTRLSIL.

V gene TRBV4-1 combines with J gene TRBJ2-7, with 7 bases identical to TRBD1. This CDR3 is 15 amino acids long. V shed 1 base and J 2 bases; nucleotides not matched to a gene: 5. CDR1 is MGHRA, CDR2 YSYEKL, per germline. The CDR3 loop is CASSQASGQTYEQYF. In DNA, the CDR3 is TGCGCCAGCAGCCAAGCCTCGGGACAGACCTACGAGCAGTACTTC.

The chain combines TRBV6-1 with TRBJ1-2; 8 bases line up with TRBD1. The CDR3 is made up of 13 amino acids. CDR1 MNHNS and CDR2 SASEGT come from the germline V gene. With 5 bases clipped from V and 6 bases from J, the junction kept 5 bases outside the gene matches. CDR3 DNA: TGTGCCAGCAGTCTCCAGGGGGCGGATGGCTACACCTTC. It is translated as CASSLQGADGYTF.

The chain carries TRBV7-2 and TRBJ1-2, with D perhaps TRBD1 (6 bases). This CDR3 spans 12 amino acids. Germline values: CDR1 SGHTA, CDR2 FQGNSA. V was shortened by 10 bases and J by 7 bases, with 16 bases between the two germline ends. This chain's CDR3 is CATRRGRGGYTF. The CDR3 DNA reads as TGTGCCACCAGACGGGGCAGGGGTGGCTACACCTTC.

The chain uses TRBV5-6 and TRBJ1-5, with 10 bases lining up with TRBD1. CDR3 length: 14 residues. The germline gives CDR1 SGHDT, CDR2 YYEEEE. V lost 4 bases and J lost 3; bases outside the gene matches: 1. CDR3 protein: CASSGTGVNQPQHF. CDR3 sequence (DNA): TGTGCCAGCAGCGGGACAGGGGTCAATCAGCCCCAGCATTTT.

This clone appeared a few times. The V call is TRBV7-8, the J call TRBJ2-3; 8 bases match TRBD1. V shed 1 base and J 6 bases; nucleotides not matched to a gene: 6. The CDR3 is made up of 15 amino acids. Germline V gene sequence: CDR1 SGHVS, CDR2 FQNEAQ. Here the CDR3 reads CASSLVGTGWDTQYF. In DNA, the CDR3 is TGTGCCAGCAGCTTAGTGGGGACAGGATGGGATACGCAGTATTTT.

The CDR3 DNA is TGTGCCAGCACGGTCAGGGAGGACGAGCAGTACTTC. Amino acids: CASTVREDEQYF. The chain uses TRBV2 and TRBJ2-7; possible D gene TRBD2, 6 bases. Germline loops: CDR1 SNHLY, CDR2 FYNNEI. The CDR3 length is 12 residues. Between the trimmed V and J ends, which lost 7 bases and 5 bases, there was a span of 12 bases.

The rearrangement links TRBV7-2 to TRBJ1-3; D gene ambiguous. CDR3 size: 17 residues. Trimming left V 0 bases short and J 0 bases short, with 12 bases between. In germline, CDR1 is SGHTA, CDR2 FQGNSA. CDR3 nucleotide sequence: TGTGCCAGCAGCTTAGCCGGCAGGCTCCACTCTGGAAACACCATATATTTT. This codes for CASSLAGRLHSGNTIYF.

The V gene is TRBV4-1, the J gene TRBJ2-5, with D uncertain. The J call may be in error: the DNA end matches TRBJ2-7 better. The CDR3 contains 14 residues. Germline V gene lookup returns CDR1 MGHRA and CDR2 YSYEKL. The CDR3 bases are TGCGCCAGCAGCCAAGATAACAGAGTCTACGAGCAGTACTTC. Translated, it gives CASSQDNRVYEQYF.

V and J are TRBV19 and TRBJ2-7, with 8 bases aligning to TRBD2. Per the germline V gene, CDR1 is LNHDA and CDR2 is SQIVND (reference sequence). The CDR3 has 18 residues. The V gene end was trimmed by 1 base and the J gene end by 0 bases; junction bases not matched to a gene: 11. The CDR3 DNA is TGTGCCAGTAGTATAGGGGCTTCTGCGGGGGGAACCTCCTACGAGCAGTACTTC. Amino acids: CASSIGASAGGTSYEQYF. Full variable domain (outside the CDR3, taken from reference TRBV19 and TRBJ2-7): DGGITQSPKYLFRKEGQNVTLSCEQNLNHDAMYWYRQDPGQGLRLIYYSQIVNDFQKGDIAEGYSVSREKKESFPLTVTSAQKNPTAFYLCASSIGASAGGTSYEQYFGPGTRLTVT.

The CDR3 sequence is CASSLGLQYEQYF. The DNA for the CDR3 is TGCGCCAGCAGCCTGGGACTACAGTACGAGCAGTACTTC. The rearrangement uses TRBV5-1 and TRBJ2-7, with TRBD2 matching over 7 bases. V lost 4 bases and J lost 4; bases outside the gene matches: 5. CDR3 length: 13 amino acids. CDR1 and CDR2 from the germline V gene are SGHRS and YFSETQ.

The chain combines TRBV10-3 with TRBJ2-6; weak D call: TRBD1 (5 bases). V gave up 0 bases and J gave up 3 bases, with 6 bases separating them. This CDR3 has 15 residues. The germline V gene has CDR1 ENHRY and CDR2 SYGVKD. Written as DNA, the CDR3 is TGTGCCATCAGTGAGTCAGGGGTTGGGGCCAACGTCCTGACTTTC. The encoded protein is CAISESGVGANVLTF.

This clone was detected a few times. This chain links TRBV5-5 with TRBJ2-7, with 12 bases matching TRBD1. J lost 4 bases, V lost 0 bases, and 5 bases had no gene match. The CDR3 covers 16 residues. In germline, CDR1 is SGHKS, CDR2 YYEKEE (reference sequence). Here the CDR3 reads CASSLAPGQGAYEQYF. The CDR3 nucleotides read TGTGCCAGCAGCTTGGCGCCGGGACAGGGGGCGTACGAGCAGTACTTC.

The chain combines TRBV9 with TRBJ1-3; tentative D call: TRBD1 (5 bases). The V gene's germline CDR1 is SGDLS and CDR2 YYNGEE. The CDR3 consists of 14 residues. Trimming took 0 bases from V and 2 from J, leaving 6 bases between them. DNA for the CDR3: TGTGCCAGCAGCGTAGCAGGGACTGGAAACACCATATATTTT. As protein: CASSVAGTGNTIYF.

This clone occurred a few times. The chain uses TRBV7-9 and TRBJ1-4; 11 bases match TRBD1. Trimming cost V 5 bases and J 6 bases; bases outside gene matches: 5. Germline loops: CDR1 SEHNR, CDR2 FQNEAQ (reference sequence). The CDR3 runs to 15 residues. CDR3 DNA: TGTGCCAGCAGCCCGTGGGGACAGGGGGATGAAAAACTGTTTTTT. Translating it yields CASSPWGQGDEKLFF. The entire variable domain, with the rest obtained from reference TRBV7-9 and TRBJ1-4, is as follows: DTGVSQNPRHKITKRGQNVTFRCDPISEHNRLYWYRQTLGQGPEFLTYFQNEAQLEKSRLLSDRFSAERPKGSFSTLEIQRTEQGDSAMYLCASSPWGQGDEKLFFGSGTQLSVL.

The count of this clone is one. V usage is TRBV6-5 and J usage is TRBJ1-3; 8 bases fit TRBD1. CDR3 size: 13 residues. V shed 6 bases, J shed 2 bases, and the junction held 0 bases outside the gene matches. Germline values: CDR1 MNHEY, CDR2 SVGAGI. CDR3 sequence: CASRQGAGNTIYF. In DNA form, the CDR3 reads TGTGCCAGCAGACAGGGGGCTGGAAACACCATATATTTT.

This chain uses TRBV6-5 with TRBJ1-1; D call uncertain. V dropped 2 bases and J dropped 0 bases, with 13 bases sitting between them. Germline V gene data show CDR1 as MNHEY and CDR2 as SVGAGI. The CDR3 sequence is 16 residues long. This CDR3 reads CASSYEAGDMNTEAFF. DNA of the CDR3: TGTGCCAGCAGTTACGAGGCGGGCGATATGAACACTGAAGCTTTCTTT.

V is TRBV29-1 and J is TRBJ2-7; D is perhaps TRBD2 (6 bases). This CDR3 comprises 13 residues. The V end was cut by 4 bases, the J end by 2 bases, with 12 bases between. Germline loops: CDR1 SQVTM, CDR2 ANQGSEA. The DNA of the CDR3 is TGCAGCGTTGGCCGCCGACTAGCCTACGAGCAGTACTTC. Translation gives CSVGRRLAYEQYF.

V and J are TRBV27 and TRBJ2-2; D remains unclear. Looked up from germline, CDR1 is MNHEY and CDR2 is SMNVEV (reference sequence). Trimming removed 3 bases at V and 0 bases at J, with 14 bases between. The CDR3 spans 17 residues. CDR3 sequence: CASSFYGPATNTGELFF. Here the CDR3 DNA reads TGTGCCAGCAGTTTTTACGGCCCAGCGACGAACACCGGGGAGCTGTTTTTT.